One sample yielded the 10 T cell receptor beta chains listed below, sequenced in a study of blood T cell repertoires in COVID-19. Data came from immunoSEQ multiplex PCR; TCRdb stores just in-frame clones and leaves some out. The table lists fewer than 300,000 clones, more than 65% of them singletons, with 2.5% to 3.5% in the top ten. Material for sequencing was peripheral blood. These receptors were taken from a woman aged 18-35 years with acute or convalescent COVID-19.

V is TRBV11-2 and J is TRBJ2-7, with 10 nucleotides matching TRBD2. The J segment lost 2 bases and the V segment lost 6 bases, leaving 10 bases of the junction unmatched. This CDR3 has 16 residues. Germline V gives CDR1 SGHAT, CDR2 FQNNGV. This chain's CDR3 is CASRQAGGPEPYEQYF. The DNA for the CDR3 is TGTGCCAGCAGGCAAGCGGGAGGGCCCGAGCCCTACGAGCAGTACTTC.

V usage is TRBV19 and J usage is TRBJ2-2; D is uncertain. V was clipped by 5 bases and J by 6 bases, with 7 bases between them. Germline-derived CDR1 and CDR2 are LNHDA and SQIVND (reference sequence). This CDR3 is 12 amino acids long. This CDR3 is CASSPLPGELFF. The CDR3 nucleotides read TGTGCCAGTAGTCCCCTCCCCGGGGAGCTGTTTTTT.

The rearrangement links TRBV3-1 (or the pseudogene TRBV3-2) to TRBJ1-3; D possibly corresponds to TRBD1 (5 bases). The V gene's germline CDR1 is LGHDT and CDR2 YNNKEL (reference sequence). The germline V and J ends were trimmed by 4 bases and 0 bases, with 13 bases remaining between them. CDR3 length: 16 residues. CDR3 region: CASSRGLPASGNTIYF. The CDR3 DNA sequence: TGTGCCAGCAGCCGGGGACTGCCCGCCTCTGGAAACACCATATATTTT.

The chain is built from TRBV1 and TRBJ2-1; TRBD2 is the table's D call, not checked against the DNA. TRBV1 is designated a pseudogene. This CDR3 spans 15 amino acids. CDR3 nucleotides: TGCACCAGCAGCCCTACGCGGGGCTCCTACAATGAGCAGTTCTTC. Residues: CTSSPTRGSYNEQFF.

A single count supports this clone. This CDR3 reads CASSSLTGRHTEAFF. In DNA, the CDR3 is TGTGCCAGCAGCTCCCTCACGGGGAGACACACTGAAGCTTTCTTT. This sequence joins TRBV7-9 and TRBJ1-1, with D hard to call. V shed 4 bases and J shed 3 bases, with 15 bases lying between them. Germline V gene data show CDR1 as SEHNR and CDR2 as FQNEAQ (reference sequence). The CDR3 has 15 residues.

The gene calls are TRBV11-2 and TRBJ2-7; 9 nucleotides agree with TRBD2. Germline assignment: CDR1 SGHAT and CDR2 FQNNGV. CDR3 length equals 17 residues. The junction had 15 bases not matched to a gene; V was cut back by 3 bases and J by 6 bases. CDR3 DNA: TGTGCCAGCAGCTTCCGGGGTAGCGGGAGCACAAGGTCCGAGCAGTACTTC. Its translation: CASSFRGSGSTRSEQYF.

This sequence joins TRBV29-1 and TRBJ2-5; D unclear. Between the trimmed V and J ends, which lost 1 base and 3 bases, there was a span of 12 bases. Germline V gives CDR1 SQVTM, CDR2 ANQGSEA. The CDR3 consists of 14 residues. CDR3 DNA: TGCAGCGTTGAAGGACAATTGAATAAAGAGACCCAGTACTTC. Protein product: CSVEGQLNKETQYF.

This clone has just a few counts. The rearrangement joins TRBV19 to TRBJ1-4; D remains ambiguous. Trimming removed 5 bases from V and 7 bases from J, with 20 bases in between. This CDR3 region has 16 residues. CDR1 is LNHDA, CDR2 SQIVND, per germline (reference sequence). The CDR3 protein is CASSLGSGSFGEKLFF. CDR3 DNA sequence: TGTGCCAGTAGTTTGGGAAGCGGAAGTTTTGGTGAAAAACTGTTTTTT.

This chain links TRBV2 with TRBJ1-6, with a weak D call TRBD1 (6 bases). This CDR3 is 16 amino acids long. Trimming stripped 5 bases from V and 4 bases from J, with 15 bases between. CDR1 and CDR2 (germline): SNHLY, FYNNEI. The CDR3 nucleotides read TGTGCCAGCAGTCCAAGGAAAACAGGGTATAATTCACCCCTCCACTTT. The encoded protein is CASSPRKTGYNSPLHF. The variable domain in full, with the rest retrieved from reference TRBV2 and TRBJ1-6, is EPEVTQTPSHQVTQMGQEVILRCVPISNHLYFYWYRQILGQKVEFLVSFYNNEISEKSEIFDDQFSVERPDGSNFTLKIRSTKLEDSAMYFCASSPRKTGYNSPLHFGNGTRLTVT.

In the case of this clone: Other nucleotide sequences in the sample specify the same CDR3. The chain couples TRBV7-9 to TRBJ2-7; 9 bases agree with TRBD1. J gave up 2 bases and V 4 bases, and 3 bases lay outside the gene matches. The germline CDR1 and CDR2 sequences are SEHNR and FQNEAQ (reference sequence). This CDR3 has 14 residues. CDR3 loop: CASSSRDRAYEQYF. The CDR3 DNA reads as TGTGCCAGCAGCTCTCGGGACAGGGCCTACGAGCAGTACTTC. The whole variable domain, remainder taken from reference TRBV7-9 and TRBJ2-7, is DTGVSQNPRHKITKRGQNVTFRCDPISEHNRLYWYRQTLGQGPEFLTYFQNEAQLEKSRLLSDRFSAERPKGSFSTLEIQRTEQGDSAMYLCASSSRDRAYEQYFGPGTRLTVT.